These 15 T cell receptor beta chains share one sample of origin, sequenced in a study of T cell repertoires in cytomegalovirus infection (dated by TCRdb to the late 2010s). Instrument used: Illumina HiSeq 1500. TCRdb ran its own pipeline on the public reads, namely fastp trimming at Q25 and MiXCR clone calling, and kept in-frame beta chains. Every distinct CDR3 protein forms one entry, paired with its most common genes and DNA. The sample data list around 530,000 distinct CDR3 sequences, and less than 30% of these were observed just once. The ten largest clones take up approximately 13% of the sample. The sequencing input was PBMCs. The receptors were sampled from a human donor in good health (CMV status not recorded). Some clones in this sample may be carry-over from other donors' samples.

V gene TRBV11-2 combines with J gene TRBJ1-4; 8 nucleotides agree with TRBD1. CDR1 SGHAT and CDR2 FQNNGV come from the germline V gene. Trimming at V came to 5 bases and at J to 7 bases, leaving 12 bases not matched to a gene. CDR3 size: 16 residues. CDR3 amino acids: CASSPSRTGRAEKLFF. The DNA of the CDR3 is TGTGCCAGCAGCCCCTCCAGGACAGGGCGGGCTGAAAAACTGTTTTTT.

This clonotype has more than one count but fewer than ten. DNA of the CDR3: TGTGCCAGCAGCTTAACAGACCACCAAGAGACCCAGTACTTC. Protein sequence: CASSLTDHQETQYF. V usage is TRBV11-3 and J usage is TRBJ2-5; D is unresolved. CDR3 length: 14 residues. V was cut by 2 bases and J by 0 bases, with 7 bases left in between. Germline lookup yields CDR1 SGHNT and CDR2 YENEEA.

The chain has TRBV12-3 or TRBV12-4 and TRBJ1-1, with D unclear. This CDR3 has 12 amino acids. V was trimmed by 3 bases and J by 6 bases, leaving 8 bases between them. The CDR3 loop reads CASSFWPAEAFF. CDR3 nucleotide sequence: TGTGCCAGCAGTTTCTGGCCCGCTGAAGCTTTCTTT.

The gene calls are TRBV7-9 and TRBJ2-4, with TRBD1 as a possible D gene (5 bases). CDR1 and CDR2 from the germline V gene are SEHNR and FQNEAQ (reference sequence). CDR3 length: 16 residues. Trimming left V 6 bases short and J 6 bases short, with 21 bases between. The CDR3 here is CASSSFDREVGNIQYF. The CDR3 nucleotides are TGTGCCAGCAGTTCATTCGACAGAGAGGTTGGAAACATTCAGTACTTC.

The CDR3 DNA reads TGCAGTGCTAGGGTAGACAGCGAAGGAGAAAAACTGTTTTTT. Its protein is CSARVDSEGEKLFF. The V gene is TRBV20-1, the J gene TRBJ1-4; D possibly corresponds to TRBD1 (5 bases). Germline assignment: CDR1 DFQATT and CDR2 SNEGSKA (reference sequence). V was pared by 3 bases and J by 8 bases, with 16 bases between. The CDR3 is 14 residues long.

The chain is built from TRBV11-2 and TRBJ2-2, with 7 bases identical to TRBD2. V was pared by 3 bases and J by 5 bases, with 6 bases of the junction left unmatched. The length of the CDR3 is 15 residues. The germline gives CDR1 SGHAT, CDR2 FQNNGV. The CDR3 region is CASSFGEGRTGELFF. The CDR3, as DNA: TGTGCCAGCAGCTTCGGGGAGGGGCGTACCGGGGAGCTGTTTTTT.

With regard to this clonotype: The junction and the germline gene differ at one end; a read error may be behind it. The CDR3, as DNA: TGTGCCAGCAGTTACTCCGGGACTAGCTGGTTC. Its translation: CASSYSGTSWF. The chain recombines TRBV6-5 with TRBJ2-7, with 9 bases matching TRBD2. The CDR3 has 11 amino acids. In germline, CDR1 is MNHEY, CDR2 SVGAGI.

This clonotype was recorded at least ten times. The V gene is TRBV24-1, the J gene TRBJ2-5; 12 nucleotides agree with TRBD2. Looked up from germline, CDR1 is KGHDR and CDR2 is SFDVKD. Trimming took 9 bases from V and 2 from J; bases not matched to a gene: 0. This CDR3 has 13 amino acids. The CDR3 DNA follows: TGTGCCACCGGACTAGCGGGACAAGAGACCCAGTACTTC. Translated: CATGLAGQETQYF.

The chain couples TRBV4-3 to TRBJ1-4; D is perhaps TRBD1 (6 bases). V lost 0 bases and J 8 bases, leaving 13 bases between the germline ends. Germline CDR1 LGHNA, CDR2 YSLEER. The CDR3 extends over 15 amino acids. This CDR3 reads CASSQDGRGQEKLFF. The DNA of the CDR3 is TGCGCCAGCAGCCAAGATGGACGGGGGCAGGAAAAACTGTTTTTT.

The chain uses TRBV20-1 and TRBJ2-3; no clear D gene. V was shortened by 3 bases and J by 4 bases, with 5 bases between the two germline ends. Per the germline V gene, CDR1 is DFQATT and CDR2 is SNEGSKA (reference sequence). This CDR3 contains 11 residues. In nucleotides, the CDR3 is TGCAGTGCTAGCGACCCAGATACGCAGTATTTT. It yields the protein CSASDPDTQYF.

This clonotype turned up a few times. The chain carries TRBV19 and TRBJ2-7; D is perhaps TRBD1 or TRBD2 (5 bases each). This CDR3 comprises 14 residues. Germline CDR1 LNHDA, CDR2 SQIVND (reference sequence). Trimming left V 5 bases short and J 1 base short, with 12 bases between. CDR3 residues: CASSWDGSSYEQYF. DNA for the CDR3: TGTGCCAGTAGTTGGGACGGATCTTCCTACGAGCAGTACTTC.

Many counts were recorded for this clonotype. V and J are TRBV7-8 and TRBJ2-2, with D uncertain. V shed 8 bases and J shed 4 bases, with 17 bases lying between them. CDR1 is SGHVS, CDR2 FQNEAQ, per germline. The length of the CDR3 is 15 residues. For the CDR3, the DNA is TGTGCCAGCTCACCTGGCGGCACCTCCACCGGGGAGCTGTTTTTT. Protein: CASSPGGTSTGELFF.

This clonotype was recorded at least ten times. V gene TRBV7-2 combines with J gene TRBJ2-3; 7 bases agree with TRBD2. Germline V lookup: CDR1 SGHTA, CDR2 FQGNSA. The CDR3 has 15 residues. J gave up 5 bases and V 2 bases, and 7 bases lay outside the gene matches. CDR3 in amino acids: CASSLWSSGEDTQYF. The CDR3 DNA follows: TGTGCCAGCAGCTTATGGTCTAGCGGAGAAGATACGCAGTATTTT.

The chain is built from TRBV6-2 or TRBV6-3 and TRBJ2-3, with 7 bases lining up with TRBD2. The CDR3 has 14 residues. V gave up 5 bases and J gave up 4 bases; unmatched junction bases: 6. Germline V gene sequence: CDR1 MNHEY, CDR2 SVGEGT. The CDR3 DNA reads TGTGCCAGCAGTCCACCTAGCGGAGCAGATACGCAGTATTTT. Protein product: CASSPPSGADTQYF.

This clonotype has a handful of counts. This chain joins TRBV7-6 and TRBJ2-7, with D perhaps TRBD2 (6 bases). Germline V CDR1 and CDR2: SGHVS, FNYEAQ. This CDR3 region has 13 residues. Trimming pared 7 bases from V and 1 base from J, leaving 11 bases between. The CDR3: CASNPGGSYEQYF. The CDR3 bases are TGTGCCAGCAACCCCGGAGGGTCCTACGAGCAGTACTTC.